The 5 T cell receptor beta chains listed next were all sequenced from one sample in a study of shared clonotypes between healthy human individuals. TCRdb's copy holds only in-frame clones and misses some; the assay was immunoSEQ multiplex PCR. Found here are over a million clones, more than 75% of them singletons; the top ten hold 0.61%. Source material: memory CD4+ T cells from PBMCs. Subset here: CD45RA-negative fraction. All receptors derive from a man aged 18 to 35 in good health. Some clones in this sample may be carry-over from other donors' samples.

The V and J genes are TRBV6-5 and TRBJ2-3, with 12 bases matching TRBD2. The CDR3 is 16 amino acids. The germline V gene has CDR1 MNHEY and CDR2 SVGAGI. The ends lost 6 bases at V and 0 bases at J; junction bases unmatched: 4. The CDR3 sequence is CASSYLAGGSTDTQYF. CDR3 bases: TGTGCCAGCAGCTACCTAGCGGGAGGGAGCACAGATACGCAGTATTTT.

This clone was detected once. The chain uses TRBV5-1 and TRBJ2-3; D may be TRBD1 (6 bases). The CDR3 has 13 residues. Trimming cost V 4 bases and J 3 bases, with 9 bases left between them. In germline, CDR1 is SGHRS, CDR2 YFSETQ. The CDR3 protein is CASSAGTTDTQYF. The CDR3 DNA is TGCGCCAGCAGCGCCGGGACAACAGATACGCAGTATTTT. Based on the CDR3 plus reference TRBV5-1 and TRBJ2-3, the full variable domain is KAGVTQTPRYLIKTRGQQVTLSCSPISGHRSVSWYQQTPGQGLQFLFEYFSETQRNKGNFPGRFSGRQFSNSRSEMNVSTLELGDSALYLCASSAGTTDTQYFGPGTRLTVL.

This clone has a handful of counts. The CDR3 loop reads CASSPSTGINYGYTF. The CDR3 DNA follows: TGTGCCAGCTCACCATCCACAGGGATTAACTATGGCTACACCTTC. The chain recombines TRBV18 with TRBJ1-2; the D gene is possibly TRBD1 (6 bases). CDR1 and CDR2 (germline): KGHSH, LQKENI. V lost 2 bases and J lost 1, with 11 bases in between. The CDR3 is 15 residues long.

V gene TRBV4-2 combines with J gene TRBJ2-2, with D perhaps given as TRBD1 or TRBD2 (6 bases each). This CDR3 contains 14 residues. Per germline, CDR1 LGHNA and CDR2 YNFKEQ. V gave up 7 bases and J gave up 3 bases, with 12 bases separating them. CDR3 sequence: CASNREVDTGELFF. The CDR3 DNA reads as TGTGCCAGCAACAGGGAGGTGGACACCGGGGAGCTGTTTTTT.

The chain recombines TRBV7-3 with TRBJ2-2; D remains ambiguous. The CDR3 runs to 16 residues. Germline CDR1 is SGHTA and CDR2 is FQGTGA. Trimming removed 4 bases from V and 1 base from J, with 13 bases in between. CDR3 sequence: CASSYPPRQNTGELFF. The DNA of the CDR3 is TGTGCCAGCAGCTACCCCCCGCGGCAGAACACCGGGGAGCTGTTTTTT. Combining the CDR3 with reference TRBV7-3 and TRBJ2-2 gives the whole variable domain GAGVSQTPSNKVTEKGKYVELRCDPISGHTALYWYRQSLGQGPEFLIYFQGTGAADDSGLPNDRFFAVRPEGSVSTLKIQRTERGDSAVYLCASSYPPRQNTGELFFGEGSRLTVL.